A selection of T cell receptor beta chains follows, all from one sample in a study of blood T cell repertoires in COVID-19. Only in-frame clones appear in the TCRdb table, and some are missing; sequencing was by immunoSEQ multiplex PCR. The sample contains approximately 160,000 clones, around 80% of which appear only once. Sequencing input: PBMCs or T cells enriched from blood (not recorded which). These receptors came from a man in his forties who had recovered from COVID-19. Each CDR3 is given with its conserved first and last residue. A D gene is named only where the DNA matches it firmly. Where a row states a size, it is once, few, many or the class of an expanded clone; other rows omit it.

CDR3 protein: CASSQDGARQRFTGELFF; CDR3 DNA: TGTGCCAGCAGCCAAGATGGGGCCAGGCAGAGATTCACCGGGGAGCTGTTTTTT; D gene: NA; J gene: TRBJ2-2; clone size: NA; V gene: TRBV3-1/TRBV3-2
CDR3 protein: CASSESTGYNSPLHF; CDR3 DNA: TGCGCCAGCAGTGAGTCGACAGGATATAATTCACCCCTCCACTTT; D gene: NA; J gene: TRBJ1-6; clone size: NA; V gene: TRBV10-2
CDR3 protein: CASVPGFSYTDTQYF; CDR3 DNA: TGTGCTAGTGTCCCAGGATTCAGCTACACAGATACGCAGTATTTT; D gene: NA; J gene: TRBJ2-3; clone size: NA; V gene: TRBV12-5
CDR3 protein: CASSLEGQGSYGYTF; CDR3 DNA: TGCGCCAGCAGCTTGGAGGGACAGGGAAGCTATGGCTACACCTTC; D gene: TRBD1; J gene: TRBJ1-2; clone size: few; V gene: TRBV5-1
CDR3 protein: CASSSRTGGNTIYF; CDR3 DNA: TGTGCCAGCAGCTCTCGGACAGGGGGAAACACCATATATTTT; D gene: TRBD1; J gene: TRBJ1-3; clone size: NA; V gene: TRBV7-2
CDR3 protein: CASSWRTTSSGGAWHRGAVF; CDR3 DNA: TGTGCCAGCAGCTGGAGAACGACCTCTAGCGGGGGGGCTTGGCACCGGGGAGCTGTTTTT; D gene: TRBD2; J gene: TRBJ2-2; clone size: NA; V gene: TRBV7-4
CDR3 protein: CASSQDGQGGFGYTF; CDR3 DNA: TGCGCCAGCAGCCAAGATGGACAGGGGGGGTTTGGCTACACCTTC; D gene: TRBD1; J gene: TRBJ1-2; clone size: NA; V gene: TRBV4-1
CDR3 protein: CASSLGTGETQYF; CDR3 DNA: TGTGCCAGCAGTCTGGGGACAGGAGAGACCCAGTACTTC; D gene: TRBD1; J gene: TRBJ2-5; clone size: NA; V gene: TRBV27
CDR3 protein: CASSDRGGDNEQFF; CDR3 DNA: TGCGCCAGCAGTGACAGGGGAGGTGACAATGAGCAGTTCTTC; D gene: TRBD1; J gene: TRBJ2-1; clone size: once; V gene: TRBV5-1
CDR3 protein: CASSRARGVGELFF; CDR3 DNA: TGTGCCAGCAGCCGGGCCAGGGGAGTAGGGGAGCTGTTTTTT; D gene: NA; J gene: TRBJ2-2; clone size: NA; V gene: TRBV14
CDR3 protein: CASSIGGRHYGYTF; CDR3 DNA: TGTGCCAGTAGTATAGGCGGGAGGCACTATGGCTACACCTTC; D gene: NA; J gene: TRBJ1-2; clone size: NA; V gene: TRBV19
CDR3 protein: CASSSREGGTDTQYF; CDR3 DNA: TGTGCCAGCAGCTCACGGGAGGGGGGCACAGATACGCAGTATTTT; D gene: TRBD2; J gene: TRBJ2-3; clone size: NA; V gene: TRBV7-9
CDR3 protein: CASSIRGDDTEAFF; CDR3 DNA: TGTGCCAGTAGTATCAGGGGAGATGACACTGAAGCTTTCTTT; D gene: NA; J gene: TRBJ1-1; clone size: many; V gene: TRBV19
CDR3 protein: CSVGQGAGNTGELFF; CDR3 DNA: TGCAGCGTTGGACAGGGGGCGGGGAACACCGGGGAGCTGTTTTTT; D gene: TRBD1; J gene: TRBJ2-2; clone size: NA; V gene: TRBV29-1
CDR3 protein: CASSPDTNSGNTIYF; CDR3 DNA: TGTGCCAGCTCACCTGACACGAACTCTGGAAACACCATATATTTT; D gene: NA; J gene: TRBJ1-3; clone size: NA; V gene: TRBV18
CDR3 protein: CASSLEDGNTIYF; CDR3 DNA: TGTGCCAGCAGCCTGGAGGACGGAAACACCATATATTTT; D gene: NA; J gene: TRBJ1-3; clone size: NA; V gene: TRBV13
CDR3 protein: CASSASRGTSGPADTQYF; CDR3 DNA: TGTGCCAGCAGCGCCTCTAGGGGGACTAGCGGTCCGGCAGATACGCAGTATTTT; D gene: TRBD2; J gene: TRBJ2-3; clone size: NA; V gene: TRBV9
CDR3 protein: CSAGVGDRAGYGYTF; CDR3 DNA: TGCAGCGCCGGAGTTGGGGACAGGGCGGGCTATGGCTACACCTTC; D gene: TRBD1; J gene: TRBJ1-2; clone size: NA; V gene: TRBV29-1
CDR3 protein: CASSRSRSTGASNQPQHF; CDR3 DNA: TGTGCCAGCAGCCGTTCCCGTTCGACAGGAGCGAGCAATCAGCCCCAGCATTTT; D gene: NA; J gene: TRBJ1-5; clone size: NA; V gene: TRBV5-8
CDR3 protein: CASSHRDGYTF; CDR3 DNA: TGTGCCAGCAGCCACAGGGACGGCTACACCTTC; D gene: NA; J gene: TRBJ1-2; clone size: once; V gene: TRBV5-6
CDR3 protein: CASSPRYDRHLYEQYF; CDR3 DNA: TGTGCCAGCAGCCCTCGGTATGACAGGCATCTCTACGAGCAGTACTTC; D gene: NA; J gene: TRBJ2-7; clone size: once; V gene: TRBV7-8
CDR3 protein: CASSHPGQGDGYTF; CDR3 DNA: TGCGCCAGCAGCCACCCCGGGCAGGGCGATGGCTACACCTTC; D gene: NA; J gene: TRBJ1-2; clone size: NA; V gene: TRBV5-1
CDR3 protein: CASSMGQPGEQYF; CDR3 DNA: TGTGCCAGTAGTATGGGACAGCCGGGCGAGCAGTACTTC; D gene: TRBD1; J gene: TRBJ2-7; clone size: NA; V gene: TRBV19